A selection of T cell receptor beta chains follows, all from one sample in a study of a mutant IDH1 vaccine in newly diagnosed glioma. Assay used: immunoSEQ multiplex PCR; TCRdb lists only in-frame clones, some missing. The profile covers roughly 25,000 clones, with roughly nine tenths appearing a single time and around 8.4% taken by the ten largest. This specimen consisted of PBMCs, obtained from a glioma patient treated with radiotherapy, temozolomide or both. Every receptor here comes from a man aged 25 to 45 with glioma. The CDR3 runs from the conserved cysteine through the conserved F or W. The D gene is left open where the match is weak. A clone size is listed for some rows: how often the clone was seen (once, few, many), or a class if it is expanded.

d_gene	v_gene	abundance	j_gene	CDR3aa	CDR3nt
NA	TRBV5-1	NA	TRBJ1-2	CASSFAANYGYTF	TGCGCCAGCAGCTTCGCAGCTAACTATGGCTACACCTTC
TRBD2	TRBV5-8	NA	TRBJ2-1	CASSRRFRDYYNEQFF	TGTGCCAGCAGCCGGAGGTTTCGGGACTACTACAATGAGCAGTTCTTC
NA	TRBV7-6	NA	TRBJ2-3	CASSPGGGTDTQYF	TGTGCCAGCAGCCCGGGTGGAGGCACAGATACGCAGTATTTT
NA	TRBV27	NA	TRBJ2-1	CASSLIGGEQFF	TGTGCCAGCAGTTTAATTGGCGGTGAGCAGTTCTTC
NA	TRBV7-8	once	TRBJ2-1	CASNPVGRPTYNEQFF	TGTGCCAGCAACCCAGTAGGCAGGCCGACCTACAATGAGCAGTTCTTC
NA	TRBV4-1	NA	TRBJ2-3	CASSPRQASTDTQYF	TGCGCCAGCAGCCCCCGGCAGGCTAGCACAGATACGCAGTATTTT
TRBD1	TRBV5-1	few	TRBJ1-1	CASSPQGEDTEAFF	TGCGCCAGCAGCCCACAGGGGGAGGACACTGAAGCTTTCTTT
NA	TRBV5-1	once	TRBJ1-5	CASSLEAGGNQPQHF	TGCGCCAGCAGCTTGGAGGCAGGGGGCAATCAGCCCCAGCATTTT
NA	TRBV2	NA	TRBJ2-7	CASSEVRSWEQYF	TGTGCCAGCAGTGAAGTTCGTAGTTGGGAGCAGTACTTC
NA	TRBV27	NA	TRBJ1-5	CASSTITGLSQPQHF	TGTGCCAGCAGTACCATCACAGGGTTGTCTCAGCCCCAGCATTTT
NA	TRBV6-5	NA	TRBJ1-1	CASSSQVGNTEAFF	TGTGCCAGCAGTTCTCAGGTAGGGAACACTGAAGCTTTCTTT
TRBD1	TRBV6-6	NA	TRBJ2-5	CASGQPGQGARETQYF	TGTGCCAGCGGCCAACCGGGACAGGGGGCCCGGGAGACCCAGTACTTC
NA	TRBV5-4	NA	TRBJ2-3	CASSLSTDTQYF	TGTGCCAGCAGCTTAAGCACAGATACGCAGTATTTT
TRBD1	TRBV10-3	NA	TRBJ1-3	CAISELPTGSGNTIYF	TGTGCCATCAGTGAGCTCCCGACAGGGTCTGGAAACACCATATATTTT
NA	TRBV15	NA	TRBJ2-7	CATSSDIFNEQYF	TGTGCCACCAGCAGCGACATTTTTAACGAGCAGTACTTC
NA	TRBV5-1	NA	TRBJ2-5	CASSLISQIETQYF	TGCGCCAGCAGCTTAATCAGCCAGATAGAGACCCAGTACTTC
NA	TRBV5-6	once	TRBJ2-1	CASSLDRRSNEQFF	TGTGCCAGCAGCTTGGACAGGCGGTCCAATGAGCAGTTCTTC
NA	TRBV6-1	few	TRBJ1-5	CASSEGGDRKPQHF	TGTGCCAGCAGTGAAGGGGGTGACCGAAAGCCCCAGCATTTT
NA	TRBV27	NA	TRBJ2-7	CASSFGGKPGLYEQYF	TGTGCCAGCAGTTTTGGAGGGAAGCCGGGGCTCTACGAGCAGTACTTC
TRBD1	TRBV10-3	NA	TRBJ1-2	CAIGDTGGGNYGYTF	TGTGCCATCGGAGATACAGGGGGGGGGAACTATGGCTACACCTTC
NA	TRBV6-5	NA	TRBJ1-1	CASRRIWNTEAFF	TGTGCCAGCAGGCGCATCTGGAACACTGAAGCTTTCTTT
NA	TRBV7-8	NA	TRBJ2-7	CASSIAGLARGEQYF	TGTGCCAGCAGCATTGCAGGGTTGGCCCGGGGTGAGCAGTACTTC
NA	TRBV19	NA	TRBJ1-1	CASTYGAYTEAFF	TGTGCCAGTACCTATGGGGCTTACACTGAAGCTTTCTTT
NA	TRBV5-1	NA	TRBJ1-1	CASSWVMGLSPTEAFF	TGCGCCAGCAGCTGGGTCATGGGGCTTTCCCCTACTGAAGCTTTCTTT
NA	TRBV27	NA	TRBJ2-3	CASSLPPSGTDTQYF	TGTGCCAGCAGTTTACCCCCCAGCGGCACAGATACGCAGTATTTT
NA	TRBV15	once	TRBJ1-3	CATSRPPRAMSGNTIYF	TGTGCCACCAGCAGACCTCCCCGGGCTATGTCTGGAAACACCATATATTTT
NA	TRBV10-3	NA	TRBJ1-5	CAIGETDNQPQHF	TGTGCCATCGGAGAGACAGACAATCAGCCCCAGCATTTT
TRBD1	TRBV5-4	NA	TRBJ1-2	CASSLGQGSAGYTF	TGTGCCAGCAGCTTGGGACAGGGAAGCGCTGGCTACACCTTC
TRBD1	TRBV9	NA	TRBJ1-1	CASSPLGDRGNTEAFF	TGTGCCAGCAGCCCACTAGGGGACAGGGGGAACACTGAAGCTTTCTTT
NA	TRBV5-1	NA	TRBJ2-7	CASSWGRAGNEQYF	TGCGCCAGCAGCTGGGGCAGGGCTGGCAACGAGCAGTACTTC
NA	TRBV6-5	NA	TRBJ1-6	CASSYNRKVAPLHF	TGTGCCAGCAGTTACAATAGAAAGGTGGCCCCCCTCCACTTT
NA	TRBV18	NA	TRBJ1-5	CASSPFQKNSNQPQHF	TGTGCCAGCTCACCATTTCAGAAAAATAGCAATCAGCCCCAGCATTTT
NA	TRBV18	NA	TRBJ2-7	CASSQPGAGHYEQYF	TGTGCCAGCTCACAACCGGGGGCCGGCCACTACGAGCAGTACTTC
NA	TRBV11-3	NA	TRBJ1-1	CASSSNGDTEAFF	TGTGCCAGCAGCTCAAACGGGGACACTGAAGCTTTCTTT
NA	TRBV27	NA	TRBJ2-7	CASGRTENYEQYF	TGTGCCAGCGGGAGGACAGAGAACTACGAGCAGTACTTC
TRBD1	TRBV27	once	TRBJ2-6	CASSSRGRGANVLTF	TGTGCCAGCAGTTCGAGGGGGCGTGGGGCCAACGTCCTGACTTTC
NA	TRBV6-5	once	TRBJ1-4	CASSYRLLGEKLFF	TGTGCCAGCAGTTATCGACTGTTGGGTGAAAAACTGTTTTTT
NA	TRBV6-5	NA	TRBJ1-1	CASSREEGTEAFF	TGTGCCAGCAGTAGGGAGGAGGGGACTGAAGCTTTCTTT
NA	TRBV5-1	NA	TRBJ2-7	CASSLGQGPYEQYF	TGCGCCAGCAGCTTGGGGCAGGGTCCCTACGAGCAGTACTTC
NA	TRBV5-8	NA	TRBJ1-2	CASSLAGQSYGYTF	TGTGCCAGCAGCTTGGCCGGCCAGAGCTATGGCTACACCTTC
NA	TRBV27	NA	TRBJ1-6	CASSPPLSYNSPLHF	TGTGCCAGCAGCCCCCCTCTCTCCTATAATTCACCCCTCCACTTT
NA	TRBV13	NA	TRBJ2-3	CASSHGTETTDTQYF	TGTGCCAGCAGCCACGGGACTGAGACCACAGATACGCAGTATTTT
TRBD1	TRBV27	NA	TRBJ2-2	CASSFGDRVSGELFF	TGTGCCAGCAGTTTCGGGGACAGGGTGTCTGGGGAGCTGTTTTTT
TRBD1	TRBV30	NA	TRBJ2-7	CAWSRQGYEQYF	TGTGCCTGGAGTCGACAGGGGTACGAGCAGTACTTC
TRBD1	TRBV19	NA	TRBJ1-5	CASSIFRDRGYQPQHF	TGTGCCAGTAGTATATTCCGGGACAGGGGGTATCAGCCCCAGCATTTT
TRBD1	TRBV5-1	NA	TRBJ2-7	CASSSLGQGAADEQYF	TGCGCCAGCAGCTCGCTGGGACAGGGGGCTGCGGACGAGCAGTACTTC
NA	TRBV4-2	few	TRBJ2-7	CASSQDTASSGYEQYF	TGTGCCAGCAGCCAAGATACAGCTAGCAGCGGCTACGAGCAGTACTTC
NA	TRBV4-1	medium-sized	TRBJ2-1	CASSQGWAVGNNEQFF	TGCGCCAGCAGCCAAGGGTGGGCGGTCGGAAACAATGAGCAGTTCTTC
TRBD1	TRBV19	NA	TRBJ1-2	CASSTRDRRGLGYAF	TGTGCCAGTAGTACCCGGGACAGGCGAGGTCTTGGCTACGCCTTC
TRBD2	TRBV19	NA	TRBJ2-7	CASSTRSSGGYEQYF	TGTGCCAGTAGTACCCGATCTAGCGGGGGATACGAGCAGTACTTC
TRBD2	TRBV6-6	medium-sized	TRBJ2-7	CASRPREAGGYEQYF	TGTGCCAGCAGACCCCGTGAGGCGGGAGGCTACGAGCAGTACTTC
TRBD2	TRBV11-2	NA	TRBJ2-3	CASSFPAAGEVADTQYF	TGTGCCAGCAGCTTTCCCGCAGCGGGAGAAGTGGCAGATACGCAGTATTTT
NA	TRBV7-9	NA	TRBJ1-1	CASSLALAGTNTEAFF	TGTGCCAGCAGCTTAGCGTTGGCAGGAACCAACACTGAAGCTTTCTTT